These T cell receptor beta chains were read from a single sample in a study of beta chain features in type 1 diabetes. Profiled with immunoSEQ multiplex PCR; TCRdb holds only in-frame clones, not every one. The table has about 160,000 clones, around 9% seen once; the top ten hold 0.7%. Sequencing input: central memory CD4+ T cells from blood. These receptors originate from a woman aged 30 to 39 with type 1 diabetes. CDR3s include the opening cysteine and the closing phenylalanine or tryptophan. A D gene is named only where the DNA matches it firmly. Some rows have no size entry. The others give once, few or many, or a class for an expanded clone.

j_gene,v_gene,abundance,d_gene,CDR3aa,CDR3nt
TRBJ1-2,TRBV18,few,TRBD1,CASSLGTGDYGYTF,TGTGCCAGCTCACTGGGGACAGGGGACTATGGCTACACCTTC
TRBJ2-1,TRBV11-2,.,TRBD1,CASSLSGQGAMGQFF,TGTGCCAGCAGCTTATCGGGACAGGGGGCGATGGGGCAGTTCTTC
TRBJ2-1,TRBV19,few,.,CASSIGVGHEQFF,TGTGCCAGTAGTATCGGGGTCGGGCATGAGCAGTTCTTC
TRBJ2-7,TRBV7-9,.,.,CASANGLMSSYEQYF,TGTGCCAGTGCCAATGGACTCATGAGCTCCTACGAGCAGTACTTC
TRBJ2-1,TRBV5-4,.,.,CASSLSSASSYNEQFF,TGTGCCAGCAGCTTGTCTAGCGCGAGCTCCTACAATGAGCAGTTCTTC
TRBJ1-1,TRBV29-1,.,.,CSVRHRGQNTEAFF,TGCAGCGTTAGACATCGTGGGCAGAACACTGAAGCTTTCTTT
TRBJ2-5,TRBV5-1,.,TRBD2,CASNTGTRGMSYGTQYF,TGCGCCAGCAATACCGGGACTAGAGGGATGTCGTATGGGACCCAGTACTTC
TRBJ1-1,TRBV29-1,few,.,CSVVPVSGEGFLAFF,TGCAGCGTCGTACCAGTGTCAGGCGAGGGCTTTTTGGCTTTCTTT
TRBJ2-1,TRBV18,few,TRBD2,CASSPATSGLYNEQFF,TGTGCCAGCTCACCCGCGACTAGCGGGCTATACAATGAGCAGTTCTTC
TRBJ1-1,TRBV7-3,.,.,CASSSGQITEAFF,TGTGCCAGCAGCAGCGGGCAGATCACTGAAGCTTTCTTT